These 32 T cell receptor beta chains were all obtained from the same sample, sequenced in a study of blood T cell repertoires in COVID-19. Measured with immunoSEQ multiplex PCR; TCRdb has only the in-frame clones, and not every one. The top ten hold roughly 2.6% of the sample, which has 200,000 to 250,000 clones, about 90% seen once. Sequenced input: peripheral blood. All receptors derive from a man aged 25-45 years with COVID-19, enrolled during active disease.

This chain joins TRBV5-4 and TRBJ1-4; the D gene is possibly TRBD1 (6 bases). This CDR3 comprises 14 residues. V was cut by 3 bases and J by 7 bases, with 13 bases left in between. The V gene's germline CDR1 is SGHNT and CDR2 YYREEE (reference sequence). The CDR3, as DNA: TGTGCCAGCAGCTCAGGGGCGGAGCTTGAAAAACTGTTTTTT. It specifies CASSSGAELEKLFF.

The chain is built from TRBV7-2 and TRBJ2-3; D might be TRBD1 (5 bases). This CDR3 comprises 14 residues. CDR1 and CDR2 from the germline V gene are SGHTA and FQGNSA. The germline V and J ends were trimmed by 2 bases and 4 bases, with 10 bases remaining between them. Here the CDR3 reads CASSLRRVADTQYF. CDR3 coding DNA: TGTGCCAGCAGCTTACGCAGGGTCGCAGATACGCAGTATTTT. The whole variable domain, remainder taken from reference TRBV7-2 and TRBJ2-3, is GAGVSQSPSNKVTEKGKDVELRCDPISGHTALYWYRQSLGQGLEFLIYFQGNSAPDKSGLPSDRFSAERTGGSVSTLTIQRTQQEDSAVYLCASSLRRVADTQYFGPGTRLTVL.

The chain joins TRBV3-1 (or the pseudogene TRBV3-2) to TRBJ1-5, with 8 bases aligning to TRBD1. V shed 4 bases, J shed 2 bases, and the junction held 25 bases outside the gene matches. CDR3 size: 22 residues. The germline CDR1 and CDR2 sequences are LGHDT and YNNKEL (reference sequence). The CDR3 region is CASSPSRLAGGPLVGGNQPQHF. The CDR3 DNA is TGTGCCAGCAGCCCCTCAAGGTTGGCAGGGGGCCCCCTCGTTGGTGGCAATCAGCCCCAGCATTTT.

The rearrangement links TRBV12-3 or TRBV12-4 to TRBJ1-1; D perhaps matches TRBD1 (6 bases). The CDR3 is 13 amino acids. The V end lost 6 bases, the J end lost 6 bases, and 14 bases lay between the germline ends. CDR3 coding DNA: TGTGCCAGCAGCCCGACGGCAGGGGCTGAAGCTTTCTTT. This sequence encodes CASSPTAGAEAFF.

The V call is TRBV18, the J call TRBJ1-2, with 9 bases lining up with TRBD1. The V and J ends lost 3 bases and 4 bases, in that order; junction bases with no gene match: 6. CDR1 and CDR2 (germline): KGHSH, LQKENI. This CDR3 spans 15 amino acids. The CDR3 DNA reads TGTGCCAGCTCACCTTCGGACAGGGGAGGCTATGGCTACACCTTC. Translation gives CASSPSDRGGYGYTF.

The chain employs TRBV7-9 and TRBJ1-1, with D maybe TRBD1 (5 bases). The CDR3 has 18 residues. Germline CDR1 SEHNR, CDR2 FQNEAQ (reference sequence). Trimming took 1 base from V and 4 from J, leaving 22 bases between them. The CDR3 bases are TGTGCCAGCAGCTTAGTTATTCTGGACGGGACTTTGGGCACTGAAGCTTTCTTT. It codes for CASSLVILDGTLGTEAFF.

This sequence joins TRBV28 and TRBJ1-2; no clear D gene. The CDR3 is 12 residues long. Germline lookup yields CDR1 MDHEN and CDR2 SYDVKM. V was pared by 1 base and J by 8 bases, with 8 bases between. CDR3 residues: CASSLFPQGYTF. The CDR3 DNA reads as TGTGCCAGCAGTTTATTCCCCCAGGGCTACACCTTC.

The chain recombines TRBV5-1 with TRBJ2-7; tentative D call: TRBD2 (6 bases). Germline V gene sequence: CDR1 SGHRS, CDR2 YFSETQ. V was shortened by 2 bases and J by 2 bases, with 20 bases between the two germline ends. The CDR3 runs to 17 residues. The CDR3: CASSLIWRGDQTYEQYF. In DNA form, the CDR3 reads TGCGCCAGCAGCTTAATATGGCGGGGAGACCAAACCTACGAGCAGTACTTC.

The chain employs TRBV19 and TRBJ2-7; 8 nucleotides line up with TRBD2. V lost 6 bases and J lost 5; bases outside the gene matches: 9. This CDR3 comprises 14 residues. Germline loops: CDR1 LNHDA, CDR2 SQIVND (reference sequence). CDR3 coding DNA: TGTGCCAGTAGATGGGCCTCAGCGGGAGACGAGCAGTACTTC. Translation gives CASRWASAGDEQYF. Based on the CDR3 plus reference TRBV19 and TRBJ2-7, the full variable domain is DGGITQSPKYLFRKEGQNVTLSCEQNLNHDAMYWYRQDPGQGLRLIYYSQIVNDFQKGDIAEGYSVSREKKESFPLTVTSAQKNPTAFYLCASRWASAGDEQYFGPGTRLTVT.

The chain carries TRBV6-2 or TRBV6-3 and TRBJ1-2; D unresolved. The CDR3 totals 12 residues. V lost 0 bases and J 8 bases, leaving 7 bases between the germline ends. In germline, CDR1 is MNHEY, CDR2 SVGEGT. Here the CDR3 reads CASSYSAAGYTF. The CDR3 bases are TGTGCCAGCAGTTACTCCGCGGCCGGCTACACCTTC.

The V and J genes are TRBV27 and TRBJ2-1; a possible D gene is TRBD2 (6 bases). Trimming cost V 2 bases and J 9 bases, with 14 bases left between them. CDR3 length: 14 amino acids. The germline CDR1 and CDR2 sequences are MNHEY and SMNVEV (reference sequence). The CDR3 sequence: CASSLGDPGGEQFF. Written as DNA, the CDR3 is TGTGCCAGCAGTTTAGGGGACCCCGGGGGTGAGCAGTTCTTC.

The chain recombines TRBV29-1 with TRBJ1-4; TRBD1 agrees at 9 bases. The V gene's germline CDR1 is SQVTM and CDR2 ANQGSEA. The CDR3 totals 13 residues. V lost 6 bases and J lost 8; bases outside the gene matches: 7. DNA for the CDR3: TGCAGCGTCGGGGGACAGGGAAACGAAAAACTGTTTTTT. Protein product: CSVGGQGNEKLFF. Using reference TRBV29-1 and TRBJ1-4 for the parts outside the CDR3, the full variable domain is SAVISQKPSRDICQRGTSLTIQCQVDSQVTMMFWYRQQPGQSLTLIATANQGSEATYESGFVIDKFPISRPNLTFSTLTVSNMSPEDSSIYLCSVGGQGNEKLFFGSGTQLSVL.

The CDR3 sequence is CASSKYSSSGNTIYF. The CDR3 nucleotides read TGTGCCAGCAGTAAGTATAGCAGCTCTGGAAACACCATATATTTT. V is TRBV21-1 and J is TRBJ1-3. TRBV21-1 is an annotated pseudogene. There are 15 residues in the CDR3.

The J gene is TRBJ2-7, the V gene TRBV7-2; TRBD1 matches 11 bases. The CDR3 is 15 amino acids. The ends lost 5 bases at V and 9 bases at J; junction bases unmatched: 12. The germline V gene has CDR1 SGHTA and CDR2 FQGNSA. This chain's CDR3 is CASSPGTGGQLGQYF. The DNA of the CDR3 is TGTGCCAGCAGCCCAGGGACAGGGGGGCAATTGGGGCAGTACTTC. Full variable domain (remainder filled in from reference TRBV7-2 and TRBJ2-7): GAGVSQSPSNKVTEKGKDVELRCDPISGHTALYWYRQSLGQGLEFLIYFQGNSAPDKSGLPSDRFSAERTGGSVSTLTIQRTQQEDSAVYLCASSPGTGGQLGQYFGPGTRLTVT.

The chain has TRBV5-1 and TRBJ2-1; tentative D call: TRBD2 (6 bases). The ends were cut back, 4 bases at V and 6 bases at J, with 17 bases in the middle. CDR1 is SGHRS and CDR2 is YFSETQ in the germline V gene. The CDR3 consists of 15 residues. CDR3 sequence (DNA): TGCGCCAGCAGCCCGGACGGAGGGTACACCAATGAGCAGTTCTTC. It specifies CASSPDGGYTNEQFF.

The rearrangement joins TRBV6-5 to TRBJ1-4; 8 nucleotides match TRBD1. CDR1 is MNHEY and CDR2 is SVGAGI in the germline V gene. CDR3 size: 15 residues. V was clipped by 8 bases and J by 5 bases; unmatched bases: 10. CDR3 protein: CASATQGVQNEKLFF. The CDR3 nucleotides read TGTGCCAGCGCTACACAGGGGGTCCAAAATGAAAAACTGTTTTTT.

This chain joins TRBV7-2 and TRBJ2-1; possible D gene TRBD2, 5 bases. Germline loops: CDR1 SGHTA, CDR2 FQGNSA. Between the trimmed V and J ends, which lost 5 bases and 4 bases, there was a span of 15 bases. CDR3 size: 15 residues. The CDR3 DNA reads TGTGCCAGCAGCCTCGTCAGCGGAATATACAATGAGCAGTTCTTC. This gives the protein CASSLVSGIYNEQFF.

The CDR3 here is CAISSTGTYGYTF. CDR3 nucleotide sequence: TGTGCCATCAGTAGCACAGGGACCTATGGCTACACCTTC. The chain couples TRBV10-3 to TRBJ1-2, with D possibly matching TRBD1 (6 bases). CDR3 length: 13 residues. Trimming took off 5 bases at V and 4 bases at J, with 11 bases between the two ends. The germline CDR1 and CDR2 sequences are ENHRY and SYGVKD.

The chain couples TRBV19 to TRBJ1-5, with 8 bases aligning to TRBD1. J lost 7 bases, V lost 6 bases, and 8 bases had no gene match. The CDR3 is 14 amino acids. Germline lookup yields CDR1 LNHDA and CDR2 SQIVND (reference sequence). Written as DNA, the CDR3 is TGTGCCAGTAGGCTCCTGACAGGGGCCCAGCCCCAGCATTTT. Its protein is CASRLLTGAQPQHF.

The chain employs TRBV6-5 and TRBJ1-2; D unclear. Deletions cut 10 bases from V and 4 bases from J, with 19 bases between. Germline values: CDR1 MNHEY, CDR2 SVGAGI. The CDR3 is 14 amino acids. The CDR3 DNA follows: TGTGCCACCCGGAGACCGCCGATCTTCTATGGCTACACCTTC. Protein product: CATRRPPIFYGYTF.

This clone was seen only once. The junction and the germline gene differ at one end; a read error may be behind it. The J gene is TRBJ2-1, the V gene TRBV5-4; 7 positions agree with TRBD1. The CDR3 extends over 16 amino acids. Germline-derived CDR1 and CDR2 are SGHNT and YYREEE (reference sequence). Written as DNA, the CDR3 is TGTGCCAGCAGCTTGGGTGAAGGGGGCGGAAACAAAGAGCAGTTCTTC. Its translation is CASSLGEGGGNKEQFF.

The genes are TRBV3-1 (or the pseudogene TRBV3-2) and TRBJ1-4, with 8 nucleotides matching TRBD1. This CDR3 comprises 16 residues. CDR1 and CDR2 (germline): LGHDT, YNNKEL (reference sequence). V lost 2 bases to trimming and J lost 8 bases; unmatched junction nucleotides: 10. CDR3 sequence (DNA): TGTGCCAGCAGCCAAAAGGCGGGCAGGGGGCGAGAAAAACTGTTTTTT. As protein: CASSQKAGRGREKLFF.

The chain combines TRBV7-9 with TRBJ1-1; D remains unclear. The germline CDR1 and CDR2 sequences are SEHNR and FQNEAQ (reference sequence). The length of the CDR3 is 15 residues. Trimming shortened V by 6 bases and J by 5 bases, and 19 bases separated the two germline ends. The CDR3 sequence is CASRSGLLVETEAFF. In nucleotides, the CDR3 is TGTGCCAGCAGATCGGGTCTCTTAGTGGAGACTGAAGCTTTCTTT.

V and J are TRBV4-1 and TRBJ1-2; D is perhaps TRBD1 (6 bases). Germline V gives CDR1 MGHRA, CDR2 YSYEKL. CDR3 length: 15 residues. Trimming cost V 5 bases and J 6 bases, with 19 bases left between them. The CDR3 DNA follows: TGCGCCAGCAGCGTACAGGGAGGGACGGTGGATGGCTACACCTTC. It codes for CASSVQGGTVDGYTF.

J is TRBJ2-1 and V is TRBV11-2; TRBD1 might be the D (6 bases). Germline V gene data show CDR1 as SGHAT and CDR2 as FQNNGV. The V gene lost 9 bases and the J gene lost 7 bases, with 16 bases spanning the gap. This CDR3 contains 13 residues. The CDR3 loop reads CARRTEMMNEQFF. The CDR3 region has the DNA TGTGCCAGAAGGACAGAGATGATGAATGAGCAGTTCTTC.

This chain connects TRBV7-2 to TRBJ2-3, with 7 nucleotides matching TRBD2. The CDR3 extends over 15 amino acids. J was trimmed by 0 bases and V by 5 bases; bases with no gene match: 5. Germline V lookup: CDR1 SGHTA, CDR2 FQGNSA. The CDR3 spells CASSGLVLSTDTQYF. DNA for the CDR3: TGTGCCAGCAGCGGACTAGTCCTTAGCACAGATACGCAGTATTTT.

CDR3 amino acids: CASSFRRGDNYGYTF. CDR3 coding DNA: TGTGCCAGCAGTTTTCGCAGGGGTGATAACTATGGCTACACCTTC. The chain links TRBV27 to TRBJ1-2, with a weak D call TRBD1 (6 bases). The CDR3 loop spans 15 amino acids. Trimming cost V 3 bases and J 1 base, with 12 bases left between them. In germline, CDR1 is MNHEY, CDR2 SMNVEV (reference sequence).

This chain links TRBV9 with TRBJ2-1; D possibly corresponds to TRBD2 (5 bases). Trimming took 1 base from V and 2 from J, leaving 10 bases between them. Per germline, CDR1 SGDLS and CDR2 YYNGEE. This CDR3 region has 15 residues. CDR3: CASSVSGFPYNEQFF. The CDR3 DNA sequence: TGTGCCAGCAGCGTATCGGGGTTCCCCTACAATGAGCAGTTCTTC.

The CDR3 protein is CASSVQGNNQPQHF. The DNA of the CDR3 is TGTGCCAGCAGTGTACAGGGAAATAATCAGCCCCAGCATTTT. The rearrangement joins TRBV2 to TRBJ1-5; a possible D gene is TRBD1 (6 bases). V lost 4 bases, J lost 4 bases, and 11 bases lay in between. The CDR3 spans 14 residues. Germline CDR1 and CDR2: SNHLY and FYNNEI.

This sequence joins TRBV15 and TRBJ1-5; 8 bases are a match to TRBD1. CDR1 is LNHNV, CDR2 YYDKDF, per germline (reference sequence). J was trimmed by 5 bases and V by 0 bases; bases with no gene match: 6. CDR3 length equals 16 residues. Here the CDR3 DNA reads TGTGCCACCAGCAGAGATGTAGGACAGGGATATCAGCCCCAGCATTTT. This encodes CATSRDVGQGYQPQHF.

The chain links TRBV9 to TRBJ2-3; possibly TRBD2 for D (7 bases). The V end was cut by 6 bases, the J end by 6 bases, with 14 bases between. The CDR3 loop spans 13 amino acids. Per the germline V gene, CDR1 is SGDLS and CDR2 is YYNGEE. Here the CDR3 DNA reads TGTGCCAGCACGTCGGGGGGCGGGGATACGCAGTATTTT. Protein sequence: CASTSGGGDTQYF.

V and J are TRBV19 and TRBJ2-1; TRBD2 matches 11 bases. Germline V gene data show CDR1 as LNHDA and CDR2 as SQIVND (reference sequence). V lost 4 bases, J lost 9 bases, and 8 bases stayed unmatched. The CDR3 runs to 15 residues. CDR3 region: CASSTITSGRIEQFF. CDR3 DNA: TGTGCCAGTAGTACAATTACTAGCGGGAGAATTGAGCAGTTCTTC.